The entry that follows covers one TCR beta chain sequence. A single record per CDR3 protein comes from TCRdb applying MiXCR to the 5' RACE reads. This table has over 70,000 distinct CDR3 sequences, approximately 13% appearing once. The data derive from a study of T-cell memory formation after mild COVID-19. This TCR came from an adult woman who had mild COVID-19 (a few samples of this study predate the infection). Cell type and time point are not known. The sample was PBMCs or a T cell subset sorted from them (not recorded which).

The CDR3 coding sequence is TGTGCCAGCAGTCCAGGGACTAGCACAGATACGCAGTATTTT. Its protein product is CASSPGTSTDTQYF. The chain uses TRBV12-3 or TRBV12-4 and TRBJ2-3; tentative D call: TRBD2 (6 bases). The CDR3 spans 14 residues. The V end was cut by 5 bases, the J end by 0 bases, with 9 bases between.